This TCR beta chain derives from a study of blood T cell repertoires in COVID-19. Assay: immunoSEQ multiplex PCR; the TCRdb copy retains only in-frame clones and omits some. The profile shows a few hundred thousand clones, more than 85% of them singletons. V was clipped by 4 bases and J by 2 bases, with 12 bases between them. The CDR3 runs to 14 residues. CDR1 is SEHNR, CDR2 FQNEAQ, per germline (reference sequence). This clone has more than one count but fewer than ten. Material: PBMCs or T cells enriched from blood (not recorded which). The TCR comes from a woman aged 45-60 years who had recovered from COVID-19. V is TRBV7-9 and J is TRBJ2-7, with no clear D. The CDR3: CASSSATQAYEQYF. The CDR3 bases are TGTGCCAGCAGCTCGGCGACACAAGCCTACGAGCAGTACTTC.